These T cell receptor beta chains were read from a single sample in a study of human T cells and chemical hapten exposure. TCRdb called the RACE reads again in MiXCR, with one record for every CDR3 protein. The sample records over 70,000 distinct CDR3 sequences, about 8.5% being singletons. The specimen was whole blood, collected in connection with sensitization to the hapten diphenylcyclopropenone (DPC). These receptors were obtained from a woman aged 45-60 years with alopecia areata. Some clones in this sample may be carry-over from other donors' samples. The CDR3 runs from the conserved cysteine through the conserved F or W. A D gene is named only where the DNA matches it firmly. Expanded clones are given a class, and other clones once, few, many or no size at all.

D	size	V	J	CDR3	DNA
NA	NA	TRBV7-2	TRBJ2-3	CASSPGIDTQYF	TGTGCCAGCAGCCCAGGAATAGATACGCAGTATTTT
TRBD1	NA	TRBV29-1	TRBJ2-1	CSVHRTGLNEQFF	TGCAGCGTTCATCGGACAGGGTTAAATGAGCAGTTCTTC
TRBD1	NA	TRBV5-1	TRBJ1-2	CASSPQGADGYTF	TGCGCCAGCAGCCCCCAGGGGGCGGATGGCTACACCTTC
TRBD2	NA	TRBV29-1	TRBJ2-1	CSGTSGHNEQFF	TGCTCCGGGACTAGCGGACACAATGAGCAGTTCTTC
NA	NA	TRBV20-1	TRBJ2-5	CSARLDAATQYF	TGCAGTGCTCGCCTAGATGCGGCGACCCAGTACTTC
TRBD2	few	TRBV28	TRBJ2-1	CASSSPGLVPFF	TGTGCCAGCAGCTCCCCGGGACTAGTACCGTTCTTC
NA	many	TRBV5-1	TRBJ1-1	CASSPRVAGATEAFF	TGCGCCAGCAGCCCTAGGGTAGCGGGGGCCACTGAAGCTTTCTTT
TRBD1	many	TRBV6-5	TRBJ2-1	CSTRQGEGIEQFF	TGTTCTACCAGACAGGGCGAAGGGATAGAGCAGTTCTTC
TRBD2	NA	TRBV3-1	TRBJ2-7	CASSQDWGGEDRQYF	TGTGCCAGCAGCCAAGACTGGGGGGGAGAGGATCGGCAGTACTTC
TRBD1	few	TRBV6-2/TRBV6-3	TRBJ2-7	CATLGRTGSYEQYF	TGTGCCACCCTGGGCAGGACAGGCTCCTACGAGCAGTACTTC
NA	NA	TRBV29-1	TRBJ2-1	CSVVLASSSYNEQFF	TGCAGCGTTGTGCTCGCGTCGAGCTCCTACAATGAGCAGTTCTTC
NA	many	TRBV6-2/TRBV6-3	TRBJ1-1	CASSYSNLGWGTEAFF	TGTGCCAGCAGTTACTCGAATCTGGGATGGGGCACTGAAGCTTTCTTT
TRBD2	many	TRBV12-3/TRBV12-4	TRBJ2-3	CASSRTSGRTDTQYF	TGTGCCAGCAGTCGGACTAGCGGGAGAACAGATACGCAGTATTTT
NA	NA	TRBV13	TRBJ2-1	CASSAEQSYNEQFF	TGTGCCAGCAGCGCCGAACAGAGCTACAATGAGCAGTTCTTC
NA	many	TRBV12-3/TRBV12-4	TRBJ1-6	CASSLASDSPLHF	TGTGCCAGCAGTTTAGCTTCGGATTCACCCCTCCACTTT
TRBD2	few	TRBV6-5	TRBJ2-7	CASSSGGSRYEQYF	TGTGCCAGCAGTTCGGGCGGGAGCAGGTACGAGCAGTACTTC
TRBD1	few	TRBV27	TRBJ2-7	CASSLRTGNQYEQYF	TGTGCCAGCAGTTTACGGACAGGGAATCAATACGAGCAGTACTTC
NA	NA	TRBV28	TRBJ1-2	CASSAGQPPYGYTF	TGTGCCAGCAGTGCCGGACAGCCCCCCTATGGCTACACCTTC
NA	many	TRBV2	TRBJ2-6	CASTMDSQISGANVLTF	TGTGCCAGCACTATGGACAGTCAGATTTCTGGGGCCAACGTCCTGACTTTC
NA	many	TRBV6-5	TRBJ1-1	CASSYSREGGSAEAFF	TGTGCCAGCAGTTACTCAAGGGAAGGAGGTAGCGCTGAAGCTTTCTTT
TRBD2	few	TRBV24-1	TRBJ2-1	CATSDPRTSGNHNEQFF	TGTGCCACCAGTGATCCCAGAACTAGCGGGAACCACAATGAGCAGTTCTTC
NA	NA	TRBV2	TRBJ2-5	CASVGSQETQYF	TGTGCCAGCGTGGGGAGCCAAGAGACCCAGTACTTC
TRBD1	few	TRBV30	TRBJ1-1	CAWRSGTGNAFF	TGTGCCTGGAGGTCCGGGACAGGGAATGCTTTCTTT
NA	NA	TRBV29-1	TRBJ2-3	CSVAAGHITDTQYF	TGCAGCGTCGCGGCGGGACATATCACAGATACGCAGTATTTT
NA	many	TRBV28	TRBJ2-6	CASSAVTGANVLTF	TGTGCCAGCAGTGCGGTAACTGGGGCCAACGTCCTGACTTTC
NA	many	TRBV18	TRBJ2-3	CASSPNGEDTQYF	TGTGCCAGCTCACCAAACGGGGAGGATACGCAGTATTTT
NA	few	TRBV4-3	TRBJ1-4	CASSQTPGSRGEKLFF	TGCGCCAGCAGCCAGACTCCTGGATCCCGGGGTGAAAAACTGTTTTTT
TRBD2	NA	TRBV7-2	TRBJ2-3	CASTSTGGPNTQYF	TGTGCCAGCACGTCGACGGGAGGGCCGAATACGCAGTATTTT
NA	many	TRBV6-2/TRBV6-3	TRBJ1-5	CASRPQGDSNQPQHF	TGTGCCAGCAGGCCGCAGGGTGATAGCAATCAGCCCCAGCATTTT
TRBD2	NA	TRBV11-2	TRBJ2-3	CASSLDGAGVNADTQYF	TGTGCCAGCAGCTTAGATGGCGCGGGGGTGAATGCAGATACGCAGTATTTT
TRBD1	few	TRBV2	TRBJ2-7	CASSEQGANEQYF	TGTGCCAGCAGTGAACAGGGGGCCAACGAGCAGTACTTC
TRBD1	NA	TRBV29-1	TRBJ1-2	CSVRTGGNYGYTF	TGCAGCGTGCGGACAGGCGGGAACTATGGCTACACCTTC
TRBD2	few	TRBV3-1	TRBJ2-1	CASSLTSGVYNEQFF	TGTGCCAGCAGTCTTACTAGCGGGGTCTACAATGAGCAGTTCTTC
NA	few	TRBV25-1	TRBJ2-6	CASSEFRGAAGANVLTF	TGTGCCAGCAGTGAATTTCGGGGGGCGGCTGGGGCCAACGTCCTGACTTTC
NA	many	TRBV7-2	TRBJ2-1	CASSLGGNANEQFF	TGTGCCAGCAGCTTAGGAGGGAACGCCAATGAGCAGTTCTTC
NA	many	TRBV12-3/TRBV12-4	TRBJ2-2	CASSLVVGPTGELFF	TGTGCCAGCAGTTTAGTTGTTGGGCCCACCGGGGAGCTGTTTTTT
NA	NA	TRBV7-2	TRBJ2-1	CASSPTGSHEQFF	TGTGCCAGCAGCCCTACGGGGAGTCATGAGCAGTTCTTC
NA	few	TRBV21-1	TRBJ2-2	CASSTTQTGELFF	TGTGCCAGCTCAACTACCCAGACCGGGGAGCTGTTTTTT
NA	few	TRBV30	TRBJ2-7	CAWRGSEQYF	TGTGCCTGGAGAGGTAGCGAGCAGTACTTC
NA	few	TRBV27	TRBJ2-3	CASSYGQATDTQYF	TGTGCCAGCTCCTACGGGCAGGCCACAGATACGCAGTATTTT
TRBD1	NA	TRBV7-9	TRBJ2-7	CASSRTGQGLGYEQYF	TGTGCCAGCAGCCGTACCGGACAGGGGTTGGGCTACGAGCAGTACTTC
TRBD1	many	TRBV4-2	TRBJ1-2	CASMLTGTDNYGYTF	TGTGCCAGCATGCTAACCGGGACAGATAACTATGGCTACACCTTC
NA	few	TRBV4-1	TRBJ1-1	CASSQEGRGVAFF	TGCGCCAGCAGCCAAGAAGGGAGAGGGGTAGCTTTCTTT
NA	NA	TRBV6-1	TRBJ1-5	CASSEELNQPQHF	TGTGCCAGCAGTGAAGAGTTGAATCAGCCCCAGCATTTT
NA	few	TRBV21-1	TRBJ1-1	CASSPPRRAGEVPAFF	TGTGCCAGCAGCCCCCCAAGGCGGGCCGGGGAGGTTCCAGCTTTCTTT
TRBD1	few	TRBV2	TRBJ2-7	CASSVDRGRDEQYF	TGTGCCAGCAGTGTGGACAGGGGGCGCGACGAGCAGTACTTC
TRBD1	many	TRBV6-6	TRBJ2-7	CASRAPGQGAYEQYF	TGTGCCAGCAGGGCTCCGGGACAGGGCGCCTACGAGCAGTACTTC
NA	NA	TRBV6-6	TRBJ1-1	CASSPFRLLPNTEAFF	TGTGCCAGCAGTCCTTTCAGACTGCTCCCGAACACTGAAGCTTTCTTT
TRBD2	few	TRBV6-6	TRBJ2-7	CASSTSAAYEQYF	TGTGCCAGCAGCACTAGCGCCGCCTACGAGCAGTACTTC
TRBD2	few	TRBV7-2	TRBJ2-7	CASTPGGETYEQYF	TGTGCCAGCACCCCCGGGGGGGAAACCTACGAGCAGTACTTC
NA	NA	TRBV7-2	TRBJ2-1	CASSSIYNEQFF	TGTGCCAGCAGCTCTATATACAATGAGCAGTTCTTC
NA	few	TRBV12-3/TRBV12-4	TRBJ2-7	CASTRTSYEQYF	TGTGCCAGCACCAGGACCAGCTACGAGCAGTACTTC
NA	few	TRBV29-1	TRBJ2-4	CSVEEGPKNIQYF	TGCAGCGTTGAAGAAGGGCCCAAAAACATTCAGTACTTC
NA	many	TRBV27	TRBJ2-2	CASSGGNTGELFF	TGTGCCAGCAGTGGAGGGAACACCGGGGAGCTGTTTTTT
TRBD2	NA	TRBV3-1	TRBJ2-3	CASSQLSGTSDTQYF	TGTGCCAGCAGCCAACTCTCCGGGACTAGCGACACGCAGTATTTT
NA	few	TRBV4-2	TRBJ2-4	CASSQVSGDVKNIQYF	TGTGCCAGCAGCCAAGTGAGCGGTGACGTCAAAAACATTCAGTACTTC
NA	many	TRBV10-3	TRBJ2-5	CAISESRGQIQETQYF	TGTGCCATCAGTGAGTCTCGGGGACAAATCCAAGAGACCCAGTACTTC